This T cell receptor beta chain emerged from a study of coeliac disease. On this clone itself: The antigen is not known.

Points from the study as a whole: Intraepithelial and lamina propria fractions were not highly pure, so cross-contamination was possible.

V lost 8 bases to trimming and J lost 2 bases, with 19 bases between them. This CDR3 is 16 amino acids long. CDR1 is WSHSY, CDR2 SAAADI, per germline. Sequenced by immunoSEQ multiplex PCR; TCRdb stores in-frame clones only, minus some. The data contain over 8,000 clones, under 65% of them singletons. The gene calls are TRBV10-2 and TRBJ1-3; D not certain. Input material: intraepithelial lymphocytes from the gut. The receptor was derived from a woman aged 55-70 years with celiac disease. The CDR3 coding sequence is TGCGCCAGCCGGGATCCTGGCTTTCTTACTGGAAACACCATATATTTT. Translation: CASRDPGFLTGNTIYF.